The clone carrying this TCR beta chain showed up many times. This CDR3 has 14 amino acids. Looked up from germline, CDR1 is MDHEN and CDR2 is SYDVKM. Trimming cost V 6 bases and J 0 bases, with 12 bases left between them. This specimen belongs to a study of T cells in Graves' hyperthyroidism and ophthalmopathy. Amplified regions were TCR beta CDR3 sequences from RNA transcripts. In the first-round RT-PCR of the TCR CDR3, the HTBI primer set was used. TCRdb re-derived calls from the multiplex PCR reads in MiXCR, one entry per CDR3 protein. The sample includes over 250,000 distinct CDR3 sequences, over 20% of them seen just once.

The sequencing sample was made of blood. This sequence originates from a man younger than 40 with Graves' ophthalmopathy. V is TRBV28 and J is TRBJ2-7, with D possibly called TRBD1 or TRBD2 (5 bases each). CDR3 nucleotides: TGTGCCAGCAGCCAAGGGGACCGCTCCTACGAGCAGTACTTC. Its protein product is CASSQGDRSYEQYF.